The source of this T cell receptor beta chain is a study of response to subunit inactivated influenza vaccine. Deletions cut 4 bases from V and 8 bases from J, with 23 bases between. This CDR3 contains 17 residues. Germline V CDR1 and CDR2: PRHDT, FYEKMQ (reference sequence). TCRdb re-analysed the RT-PCR reads in MiXCR, keeping a single row per CDR3 protein. The sample gives around 470,000 distinct CDR3 sequences, approximately 6.9% of which show up once; less than 15% is in the top ten. J is TRBJ1-4 and V is TRBV13; D possibly corresponds to TRBD1 (6 bases). The source was PBMCs from blood, collected roughly 24 months after vaccination. The sequence came from a man in his fifties or sixties who received an inactivated influenza vaccine. The CDR3 is CASSSHQGLRGMEKLFF. As DNA, the CDR3 is TGTGCCAGCAGCTCACACCAGGGGTTGCGAGGGATGGAAAAACTGTTTTTT. Combining the CDR3 with reference TRBV13 and TRBJ1-4 gives the whole variable domain AAGVIQSPRHLIKEKRETATLKCYPIPRHDTVYWYQQGPGQDPQFLISFYEKMQSDKGSIPDRFSAQQFSDYHSELNMSSLELGDSALYFCASSSHQGLRGMEKLFFGSGTQLSVL.